This T cell receptor beta chain was recovered during a study of control samples from healthy donors and cancer patients. V lost 4 bases and J lost 5; bases outside the gene matches: 6. The CDR3 length is 15 residues. From germline, CDR1 is SGHNT and CDR2 YYREEE (reference sequence). Clones were sequenced by immunoSEQ multiplex PCR, and TCRdb holds only the in-frame ones, with some missing. The table includes approximately 150,000 clones, approximately 94% detected once. The chain is built from TRBV5-4 and TRBJ1-4, with 9 bases identical to TRBD1. The source of this sequence is a man aged 60-69 years with colorectal cancer. Material: PBMCs. CDR3 in amino acids: CASSPGQGRNEKLFF. The CDR3, as DNA: TGTGCCAGCAGCCCGGGACAGGGTAGGAATGAAAAACTGTTTTTT.